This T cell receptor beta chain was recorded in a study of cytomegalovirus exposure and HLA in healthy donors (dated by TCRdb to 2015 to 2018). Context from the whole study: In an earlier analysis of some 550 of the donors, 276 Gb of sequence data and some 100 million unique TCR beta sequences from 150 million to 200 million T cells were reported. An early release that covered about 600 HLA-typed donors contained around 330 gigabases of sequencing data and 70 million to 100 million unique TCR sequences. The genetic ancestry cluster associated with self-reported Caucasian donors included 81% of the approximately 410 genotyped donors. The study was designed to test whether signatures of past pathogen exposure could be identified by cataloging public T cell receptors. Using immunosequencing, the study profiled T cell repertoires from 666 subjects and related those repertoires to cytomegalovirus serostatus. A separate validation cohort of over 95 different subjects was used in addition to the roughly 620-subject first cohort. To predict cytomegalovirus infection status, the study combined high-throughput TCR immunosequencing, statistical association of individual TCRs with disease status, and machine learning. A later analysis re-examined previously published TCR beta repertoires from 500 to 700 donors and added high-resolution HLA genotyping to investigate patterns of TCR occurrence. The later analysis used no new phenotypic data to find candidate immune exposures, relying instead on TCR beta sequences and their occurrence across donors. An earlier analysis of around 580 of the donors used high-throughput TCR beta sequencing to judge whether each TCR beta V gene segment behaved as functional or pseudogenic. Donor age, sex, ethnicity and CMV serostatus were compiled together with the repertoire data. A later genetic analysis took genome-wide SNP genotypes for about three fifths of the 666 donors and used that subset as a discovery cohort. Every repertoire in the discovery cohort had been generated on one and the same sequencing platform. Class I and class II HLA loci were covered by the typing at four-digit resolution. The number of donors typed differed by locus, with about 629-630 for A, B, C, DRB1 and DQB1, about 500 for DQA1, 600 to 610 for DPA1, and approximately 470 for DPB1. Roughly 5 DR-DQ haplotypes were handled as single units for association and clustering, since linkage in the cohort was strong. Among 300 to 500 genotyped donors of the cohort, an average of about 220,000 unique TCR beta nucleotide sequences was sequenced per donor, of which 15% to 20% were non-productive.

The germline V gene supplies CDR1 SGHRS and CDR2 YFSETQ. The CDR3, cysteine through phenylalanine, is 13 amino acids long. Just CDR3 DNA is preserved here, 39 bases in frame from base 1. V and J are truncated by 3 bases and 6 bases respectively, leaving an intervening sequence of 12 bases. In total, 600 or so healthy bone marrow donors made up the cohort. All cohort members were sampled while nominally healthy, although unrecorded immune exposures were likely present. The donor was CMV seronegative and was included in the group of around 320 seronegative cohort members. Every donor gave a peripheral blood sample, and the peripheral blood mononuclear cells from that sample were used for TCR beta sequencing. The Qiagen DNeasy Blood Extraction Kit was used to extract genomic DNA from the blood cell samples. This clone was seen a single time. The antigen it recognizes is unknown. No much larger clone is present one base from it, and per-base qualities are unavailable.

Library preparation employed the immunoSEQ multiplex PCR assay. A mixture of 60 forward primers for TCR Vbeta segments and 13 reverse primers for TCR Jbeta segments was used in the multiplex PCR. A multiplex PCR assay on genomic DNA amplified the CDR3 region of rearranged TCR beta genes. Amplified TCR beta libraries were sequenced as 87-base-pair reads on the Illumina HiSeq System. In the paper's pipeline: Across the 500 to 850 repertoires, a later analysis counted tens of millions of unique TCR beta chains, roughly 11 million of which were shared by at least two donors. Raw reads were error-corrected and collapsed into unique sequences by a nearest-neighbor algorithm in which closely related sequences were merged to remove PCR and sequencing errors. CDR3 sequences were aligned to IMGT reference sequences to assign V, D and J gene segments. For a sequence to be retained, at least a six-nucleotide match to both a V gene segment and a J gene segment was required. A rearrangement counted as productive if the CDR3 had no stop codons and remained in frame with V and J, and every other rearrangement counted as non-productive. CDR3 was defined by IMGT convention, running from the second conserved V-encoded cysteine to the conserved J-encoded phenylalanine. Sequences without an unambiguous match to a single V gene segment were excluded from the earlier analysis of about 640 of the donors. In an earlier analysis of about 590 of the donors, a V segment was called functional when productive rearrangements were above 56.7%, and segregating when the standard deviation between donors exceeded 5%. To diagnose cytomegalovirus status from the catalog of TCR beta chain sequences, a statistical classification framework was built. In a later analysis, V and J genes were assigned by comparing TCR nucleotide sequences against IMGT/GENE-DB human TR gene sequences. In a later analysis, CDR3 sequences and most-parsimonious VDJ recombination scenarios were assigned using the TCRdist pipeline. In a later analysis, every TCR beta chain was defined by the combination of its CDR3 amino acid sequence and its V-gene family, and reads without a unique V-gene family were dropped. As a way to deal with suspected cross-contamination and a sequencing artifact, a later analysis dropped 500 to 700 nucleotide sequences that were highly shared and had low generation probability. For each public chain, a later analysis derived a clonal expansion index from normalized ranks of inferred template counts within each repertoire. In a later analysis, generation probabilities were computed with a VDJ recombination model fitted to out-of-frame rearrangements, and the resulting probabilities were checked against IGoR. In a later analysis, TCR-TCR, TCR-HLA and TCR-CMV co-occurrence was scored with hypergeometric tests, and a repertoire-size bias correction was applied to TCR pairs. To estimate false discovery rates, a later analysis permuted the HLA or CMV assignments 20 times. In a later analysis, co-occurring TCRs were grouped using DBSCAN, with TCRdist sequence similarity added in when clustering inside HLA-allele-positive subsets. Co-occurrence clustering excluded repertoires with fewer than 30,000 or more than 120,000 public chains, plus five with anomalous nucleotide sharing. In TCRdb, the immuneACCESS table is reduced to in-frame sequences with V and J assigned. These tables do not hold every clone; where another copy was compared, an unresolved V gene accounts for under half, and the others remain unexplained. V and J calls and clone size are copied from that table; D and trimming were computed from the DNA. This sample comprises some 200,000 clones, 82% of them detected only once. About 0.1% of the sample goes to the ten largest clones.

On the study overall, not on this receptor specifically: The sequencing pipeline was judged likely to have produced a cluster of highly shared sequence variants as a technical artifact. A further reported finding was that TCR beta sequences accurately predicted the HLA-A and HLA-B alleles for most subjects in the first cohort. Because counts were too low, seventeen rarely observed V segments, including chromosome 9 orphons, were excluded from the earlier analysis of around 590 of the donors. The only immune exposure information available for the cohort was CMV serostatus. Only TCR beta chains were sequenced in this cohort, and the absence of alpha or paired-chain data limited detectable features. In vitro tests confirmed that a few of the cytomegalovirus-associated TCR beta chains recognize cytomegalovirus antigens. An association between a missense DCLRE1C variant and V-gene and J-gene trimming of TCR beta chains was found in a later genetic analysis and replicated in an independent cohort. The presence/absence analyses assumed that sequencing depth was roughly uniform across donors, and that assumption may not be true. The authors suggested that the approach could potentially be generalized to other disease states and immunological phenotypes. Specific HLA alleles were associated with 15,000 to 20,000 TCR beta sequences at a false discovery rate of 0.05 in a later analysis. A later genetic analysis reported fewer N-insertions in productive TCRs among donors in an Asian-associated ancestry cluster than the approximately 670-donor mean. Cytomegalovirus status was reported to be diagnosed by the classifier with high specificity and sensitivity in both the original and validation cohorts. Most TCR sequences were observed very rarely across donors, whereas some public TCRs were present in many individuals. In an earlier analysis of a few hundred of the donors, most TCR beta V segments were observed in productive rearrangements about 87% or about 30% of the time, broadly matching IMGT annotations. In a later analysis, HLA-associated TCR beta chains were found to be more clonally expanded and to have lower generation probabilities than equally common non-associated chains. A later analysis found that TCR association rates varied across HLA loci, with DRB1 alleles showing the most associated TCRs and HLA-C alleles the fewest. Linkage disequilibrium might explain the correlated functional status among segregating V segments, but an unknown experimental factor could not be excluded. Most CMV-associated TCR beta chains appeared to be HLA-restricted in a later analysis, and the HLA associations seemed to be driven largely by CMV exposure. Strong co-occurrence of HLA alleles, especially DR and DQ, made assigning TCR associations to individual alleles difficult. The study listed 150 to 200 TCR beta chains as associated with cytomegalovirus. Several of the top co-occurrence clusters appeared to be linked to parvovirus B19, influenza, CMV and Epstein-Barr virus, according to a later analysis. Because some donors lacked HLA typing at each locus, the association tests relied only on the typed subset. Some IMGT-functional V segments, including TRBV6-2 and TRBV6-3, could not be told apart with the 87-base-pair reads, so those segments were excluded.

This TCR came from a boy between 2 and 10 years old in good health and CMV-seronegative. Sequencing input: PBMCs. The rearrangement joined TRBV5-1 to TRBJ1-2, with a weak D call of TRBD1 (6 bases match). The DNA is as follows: TGCGCCAGCAGCTCACGGGACACCGATGGCTACACCTTC. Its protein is CASSSRDTDGYTF.